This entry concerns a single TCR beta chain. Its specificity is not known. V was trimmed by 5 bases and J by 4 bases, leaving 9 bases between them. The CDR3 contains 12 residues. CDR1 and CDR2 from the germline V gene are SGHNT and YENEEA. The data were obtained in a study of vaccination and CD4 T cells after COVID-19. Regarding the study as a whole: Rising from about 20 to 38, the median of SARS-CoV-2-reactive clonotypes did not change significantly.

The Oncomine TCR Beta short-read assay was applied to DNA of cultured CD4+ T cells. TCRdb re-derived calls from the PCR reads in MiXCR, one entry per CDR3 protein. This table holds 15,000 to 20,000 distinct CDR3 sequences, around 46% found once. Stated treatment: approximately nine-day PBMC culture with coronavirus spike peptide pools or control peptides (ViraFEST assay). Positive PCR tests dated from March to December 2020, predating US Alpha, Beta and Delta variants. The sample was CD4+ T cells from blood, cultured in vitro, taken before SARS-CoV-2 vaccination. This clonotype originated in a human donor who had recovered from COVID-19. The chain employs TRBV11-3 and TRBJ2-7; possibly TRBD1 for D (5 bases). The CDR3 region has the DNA TGTGCCAGCAGCACGACAGCTTACGAGCAGTACTTC. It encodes CASSTTAYEQYF.